Sequencing of this T cell receptor (beta chain) was carried out in a study of identical twins. V shed 5 bases and J shed 15 bases, with 13 bases lying between them. This CDR3 region has 11 residues. A single record per CDR3 protein comes from TCRdb applying MiXCR to the 5' RACE reads. The sample yields 450,000 or so distinct CDR3 sequences, 24% seen once. This clonotype was detected ten times or more. This sample was also put to use in a study of T cells expressing NK-cell markers.

This TCR derives from a woman under 30 in good health. The sequenced material came from CD4+ T cells sorted from blood. V and J are TRBV12-3 or TRBV12-4 and TRBJ2-2, with a possible D match to TRBD1 (8 bases). The DNA of the CDR3 is TGTGCCAGCAGTCAAACAGGGGGGGTGTTTTTT. This gives the protein CASSQTGGVFF.